The rows below give T cell receptor beta chains drawn from one sample of a study of shared clonotypes between healthy human individuals. Sequencing used immunoSEQ multiplex PCR; TCRdb keeps in-frame clones, though not all of them. The table records more than 2 million clones, approximately 94% of them present only once. The sample was naive CD8+ T cells sorted from blood. The receptors were sampled from a man younger than 35 in good health. Both conserved end residues are part of each CDR3. A D gene is named only where the DNA matches it firmly. For some rows the clone size is stated as once, few or many, or as a class when expanded; others skip it.

v_gene	abundance	d_gene	j_gene	len	CDR3aa	CDR3nt
TRBV29-1	.	.	TRBJ2-3	15	CSVDYRGAGTDTQYF	TGCAGCGTTGATTATAGGGGAGCTGGCACAGATACGCAGTATTTT
TRBV30	.	.	TRBJ1-4	14	CAWSLGTANEKLFF	TGTGCCTGGAGCCTTGGGACGGCGAATGAAAAACTGTTTTTT
TRBV11-2	.	TRBD2	TRBJ2-5	14	CASSRTSGNRTQYF	TGTGCCAGCAGCCGGACTAGCGGGAATCGGACCCAGTACTTC
TRBV5-1	once	TRBD1	TRBJ2-7	15	CASSAGQGATYEQYF	TGCGCCAGCAGCGCGGGACAGGGGGCAACCTACGAGCAGTACTTC
TRBV11-2	.	.	TRBJ2-5	16	CASSPWTDSEEETQYF	TGTGCCAGCAGCCCTTGGACTGACAGCGAGGAAGAGACCCAGTACTTC
TRBV27	.	.	TRBJ1-2	13	CASSFGPGFGYTF	TGTGCCAGCAGTTTTGGACCAGGGTTTGGCTACACCTTC
TRBV6-6	.	.	TRBJ2-1	16	CASTPLAERFYNEQFF	TGTGCCAGCACCCCCTTGGCGGAGCGGTTTTACAATGAGCAGTTCTTC
TRBV14	.	.	TRBJ2-7	11	CASSLDYEQYF	TGTGCCAGCAGCCTTGACTACGAGCAGTACTTC
TRBV5-4	.	TRBD1	TRBJ1-2	17	CASSEPPGQPFNYGYTF	TGTGCCAGCAGCGAGCCTCCGGGACAGCCCTTTAACTATGGCTACACCTTC
TRBV10-3	.	.	TRBJ2-5	14	CAISEGGFGETQYF	TGTGCCATCAGTGAAGGAGGGTTTGGGGAGACCCAGTACTTC
TRBV4-1	.	.	TRBJ2-7	13	CASSQGLSYEQYF	TGCGCCAGCAGCCAGGGCCTTAGCTACGAGCAGTACTTC
TRBV6-1	.	.	TRBJ2-7	12	CASTLDGYEQYF	TGTGCCAGCACCCTGGACGGTTACGAGCAGTACTTC
TRBV7-2	.	TRBD1	TRBJ1-2	14	CASSWSTGAGGYTF	TGTGCCAGCAGCTGGTCCACAGGGGCGGGCGGCTACACCTTC
TRBV5-6	few	.	TRBJ2-1	11	CASSLGNEQFF	TGTGCCAGCAGCTTGGGAAATGAGCAGTTCTTC
TRBV28	.	TRBD2	TRBJ2-3	19	CASSPLLISGGLLTDTQYF	TGTGCCAGCAGTCCTCTTCTTATTAGCGGGGGGCTTCTCACAGATACGCAGTATTTT
TRBV28	.	.	TRBJ2-1	13	CASSLHRNNEQFF	TGTGCCAGCAGTTTGCACAGGAACAATGAGCAGTTCTTC
TRBV2	.	.	TRBJ1-6	17	CASSEWGGWQYNSPLHF	TGTGCCAGCAGTGAATGGGGAGGGTGGCAGTATAATTCACCCCTCCACTTT